This TCR beta chain was recovered during a study of T cell changes during pregnancy in multiple sclerosis. This CDR3 comprises 16 residues. V lost 7 bases and J lost 1, with 23 bases in between. Germline lookup yields CDR1 SQVTM and CDR2 ANQGSEA. Assay: immunoSEQ multiplex PCR; the TCRdb copy retains only in-frame clones and omits some. The sample consists of around 100,000 clones, around 92% of them appearing once. This material consisted of peripheral blood, taken in the second trimester of pregnancy. This TCR was sampled from a female donor with multiple sclerosis, enrolled in a pregnancy study. V and J are TRBV29-1 and TRBJ2-7; tentatively, D is TRBD2 (5 bases). The CDR3 coding sequence is TGCAGCGCTCAGCGGAACACTGGAAGCCGATCCTACGAGCAGTACTTC. It yields the protein CSAQRNTGSRSYEQYF.